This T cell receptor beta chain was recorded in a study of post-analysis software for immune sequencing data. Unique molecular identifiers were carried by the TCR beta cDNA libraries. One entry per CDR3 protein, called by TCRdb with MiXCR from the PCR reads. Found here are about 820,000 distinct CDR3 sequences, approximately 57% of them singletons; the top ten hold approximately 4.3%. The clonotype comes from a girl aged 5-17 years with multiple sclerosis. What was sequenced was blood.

CDR3 loop: CASSQESGYTSGANVLTF. The CDR3, as DNA: TGCGCCAGCAGCCAAGAGTCGGGATACACATCCGGGGCCAACGTCCTGACTTTC. This sequence joins TRBV4-1 and TRBJ2-6, with a weak D call TRBD2 (5 bases). V gave up 0 bases and J gave up 4 bases, with 16 bases separating them. The CDR3 length is 18 residues. In germline, CDR1 is MGHRA, CDR2 YSYEKL.